This T cell receptor beta chain appears in the sequencing data of a study of blood T cells in healthy people across ages. The wider study: About one barcoded beta molecule per two T cells came from capture by template switching.

Each sample yielded at least 6 micrograms of PBMC total RNA. A J-beta primer mix and a sample-barcoded 5' primer were used in a second PCR of about 7 to 11 cycles. Tagging of each cDNA molecule was performed by a template-switch adaptor with 12 random nucleotides. TCRdb fed the 5' RACE reads into MiXCR, producing one record per CDR3 protein. The table records hundreds of thousands of distinct CDR3 sequences, approximately 59% of them present only once. Comment on this clonotype: The antigen remains unidentified.

Study results and limitations: More naive CD4+ cells and higher diversity were found in long-lived than in aged donors.

The V gene lost 6 bases and the J gene lost 1 base, with 20 bases spanning the gap. The germline CDR1 and CDR2 sequences are DFQATT and SNEGSKA (reference sequence). The CDR3 is 16 amino acids. The sequenced sample was blood. The sequence came from a man aged 60 to 69 in good health. The rearrangement links TRBV20-1 to TRBJ2-3; perhaps TRBD2 as D (6 bases). This CDR3 reads CSAPLGFERGTDTQYF. The CDR3 DNA sequence: TGCAGTGCCCCCCTCGGCTTTGAGCGGGGCACAGATACGCAGTATTTT.